This T cell receptor (beta chain) was sequenced in a study of cytomegalovirus exposure and HLA in healthy donors. Study outcomes and limitations: Information on immune exposure was restricted to one variable (CMV serostatus).

The CDR3 has 16 residues. V shed 4 bases and J shed 0 bases, with 13 bases lying between them. Germline CDR1 and CDR2: SGHAT and FQNNGV. The PCR contained 60 Vbeta and 13 Jbeta primers. Here immunoSEQ multiplex PCR was the method, and the copy in TCRdb shows in-frame clones only, minus some. Of about 100,000 clones listed, 65% to 75% are singletons. Worth noting for this clone: Its antigen is currently unknown.

Sequencing was carried out using PBMCs. The clonotype was recovered from a man aged 35 to 55 in good health and CMV-seropositive. The chain uses TRBV11-2 and TRBJ1-3, with a possible D match to TRBD1 (6 bases). CDR3 coding DNA: TGTGCCAGCAGCTATCCGACAGGTAGCTCTGGAAACACCATATATTTT. It codes for CASSYPTGSSGNTIYF.